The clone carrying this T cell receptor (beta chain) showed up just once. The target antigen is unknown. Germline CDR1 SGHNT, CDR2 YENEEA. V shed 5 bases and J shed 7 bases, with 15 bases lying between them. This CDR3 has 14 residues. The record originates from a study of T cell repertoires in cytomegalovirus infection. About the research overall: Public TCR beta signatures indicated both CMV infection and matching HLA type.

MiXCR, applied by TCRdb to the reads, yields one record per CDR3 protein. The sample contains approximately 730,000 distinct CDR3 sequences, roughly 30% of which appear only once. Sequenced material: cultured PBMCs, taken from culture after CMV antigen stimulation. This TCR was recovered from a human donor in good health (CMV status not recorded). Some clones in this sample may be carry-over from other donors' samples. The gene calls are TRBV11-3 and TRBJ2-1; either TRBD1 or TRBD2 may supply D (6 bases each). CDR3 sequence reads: CASSPGATGNEQFF. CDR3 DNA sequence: TGTGCCAGCAGCCCGGGGGCCACGGGTAATGAGCAGTTCTTC.